This TCR beta chain was recorded in a study of cytomegalovirus exposure and HLA in healthy donors (dated by TCRdb to 2016 to 2017). The study in broad terms: The roughly 700 repertoires of the first cohort and the 110 or so validation repertoires were produced on the same platform, according to a later analysis. Along with the approximately 650-subject first cohort, a separate validation cohort of some 130 different subjects was used. The aim of the study was to test whether cataloging public T cell receptors could identify signatures of past pathogen exposure. High-throughput TCR immunosequencing, statistical association of individual TCRs with disease status, and machine learning were combined to predict cytomegalovirus infection status.

CDR1 and CDR2 are drawn from the germline V gene: SGHRS, YFSETQ. V ends up 5 bases short and J 9 bases short, with an unmatched junction base count of 15. The CDR3 contains 16 residues, cysteine and phenylalanine counted. The only DNA kept is the CDR3, 48 bases in frame from the first base. Details on this clone: Its antigen is not yet known. No qualities accompany the bases; no much larger clone lies one base away.

Library prep was done by the immunoSEQ multiplex PCR assay. As for the authors' bioinformatics: A statistical classification framework was built for diagnosing cytomegalovirus status from the catalog of TCR beta chain sequences. TCRdb holds this immuneACCESS table with in-frame rearrangements only. Some clones are missing; in checked studies, unresolved V genes explain under half, and the rest has no known cause. Clonal size and the V and J genes are those of that table, whereas D and trimming came from the DNA. Across this sample there are about 130,000 clones, with approximately 94% seen only once. The biggest ten clones account for approximately 1.8% of the sample. Findings and caveats that apply to the study as a whole: Of the cluster scores, around 95% were above 0 in a later analysis, which found that TCRs clustered in the first cohort also tended to co-occur in the 95 to 150 validation repertoires. While some public TCRs were present in many individuals, most TCR sequences turned up only very rarely across donors. The study gave a list of 150 to 200 TCR beta chains associated with cytomegalovirus. The authors suggested that the approach could potentially be generalized to other disease states and immunological phenotypes. A later analysis had no HLA typing for the validation cohort, so co-occurrence there was scored across all 120 repertoires. In vitro tests confirmed that a few of the cytomegalovirus-associated TCR beta chains recognize cytomegalovirus antigens. The classifier was reported to diagnose cytomegalovirus status with high specificity and sensitivity in both the original and validation cohorts.

Donors formed part of the validation cohort, which comprised about 130 subjects and was distinct from the first cohort of under 850 subjects. The receptor comes from a man between 18 and 29 years old in good health and CMV-seropositive. This receptor chain uses TRBV5-1 and TRBJ2-1, with 9 bases matching TRBD2. The specimen was PBMCs. CDR3 protein: CASRPTGTSLKGEQFF. The bases read TGCGCCAGCAGACCTACCGGGACTAGCCTCAAGGGTGAGCAGTTCTTC.